These 21 T cell receptor beta chains were sequenced from one sample in a study of shared clonotypes between healthy human individuals. Sequencing was performed with immunoSEQ multiplex PCR; in TCRdb, only in-frame clones are kept and a portion is missing. The repertoire holds roughly 2.6 million clones, more than 90% seen once, with over 0.12% in the top ten. Sequenced input: naive CD4+ T cells sorted from blood. Stated subset: CD45RA+ positively selected. The receptors were sampled from a man aged 18 to 30 in good health.

This chain links TRBV10-1 with TRBJ2-1; 9 nucleotides line up with TRBD2. The germline gives CDR1 WNHNN, CDR2 SYGVQD (reference sequence). This CDR3 is 17 amino acids long. Trimming removed 0 bases from V and 9 bases from J; junction bases left unmatched: 12. The CDR3 sequence: CASSESIVLVRGGEQFF. CDR3 sequence (DNA): TGCGCCAGCAGTGAGTCGATTGTTTTGGTGCGGGGGGGTGAGCAGTTCTTC.

In regard to this clone: The same CDR3 arises from other DNA sequences in this sample as well. V and J are TRBV7-9 and TRBJ1-4; 8 bases match TRBD1. CDR3 size: 15 residues. The V gene end was trimmed by 3 bases and the J gene end by 6 bases; junction bases not matched to a gene: 6. From germline, CDR1 is SEHNR and CDR2 FQNEAQ (reference sequence). This CDR3 reads CASSLAGTGDEKLFF. DNA for the CDR3: TGTGCCAGCAGCTTGGCCGGGACAGGAGATGAAAAACTGTTTTTT. Based on the CDR3 plus reference TRBV7-9 and TRBJ1-4, the full variable domain is DTGVSQNPRHKITKRGQNVTFRCDPISEHNRLYWYRQTLGQGPEFLTYFQNEAQLEKSRLLSDRFSAERPKGSFSTLEIQRTEQGDSAMYLCASSLAGTGDEKLFFGSGTQLSVL.

The J gene is TRBJ1-1, the V gene TRBV5-4; D gene ambiguous. This CDR3 comprises 13 residues. The V end lost 2 bases, the J end lost 0 bases, and 5 bases lay between the germline ends. CDR1 SGHNT and CDR2 YYREEE come from the germline V gene (reference sequence). The CDR3 coding sequence is TGTGCCAGCAGCTTCGCTTTGAACACTGAAGCTTTCTTT. Amino acid sequence: CASSFALNTEAFF.

Only a few counts were recorded for this clone. One end of the junction does not line up with germline, which may come from a read error. The CDR3 region has the DNA TGTGCTAGCAGCTTAGTGGAGGGCTACGAGCAGTACTTC. Protein product: CASSLVEGYEQYF. The chain couples TRBV7-7 to TRBJ2-7, with D perhaps TRBD2 (6 bases). CDR1 and CDR2 (germline): SSHAT, FNYEAQ (reference sequence). The CDR3 spans 13 residues.

The rearrangement links TRBV11-2 to TRBJ2-1, with 10 bases matching TRBD2. CDR1 and CDR2 (germline): SGHAT, FQNNGV. The CDR3 runs 14 residues. V shed 6 bases, J shed 4 bases, and the junction held 3 bases outside the gene matches. The CDR3 protein is CASRPSGSYNEQFF. The CDR3 nucleotides are TGTGCCAGCAGACCTAGCGGGAGTTACAATGAGCAGTTCTTC.

The V gene is TRBV10-1, the J gene TRBJ2-3; no definite D call. Germline-derived CDR1 and CDR2 are WNHNN and SYGVQD (reference sequence). With 5 bases removed from V and 5 bases from J, the gap between germline ends came to 11 bases. The CDR3 is made up of 13 amino acids. CDR3 region: CASSTDPGDTQYF. In DNA, the CDR3 is TGCGCCAGCAGTACAGACCCCGGAGATACGCAGTATTTT.

The chain employs TRBV7-9 and TRBJ2-1; possible D gene TRBD1, 6 bases. Trimming left V 2 bases short and J 5 bases short, with 13 bases between. CDR1 and CDR2 (germline): SEHNR, FQNEAQ (reference sequence). The CDR3 contains 15 residues. The CDR3 reads CASSLFRTANNEQFF. CDR3 DNA sequence: TGTGCCAGCAGCTTATTTCGGACAGCCAACAATGAGCAGTTCTTC.

The rearrangement links TRBV7-2 to TRBJ1-4; D is unclear. Trimming cost V 4 bases and J 5 bases, with 5 bases left between them. The length of the CDR3 is 12 residues. Germline-derived CDR1 and CDR2 are SGHTA and FQGNSA. DNA of the CDR3: TGTGCCAGCAGCTCGGGAAATGAAAAACTGTTTTTT. Protein: CASSSGNEKLFF.

This sequence joins TRBV19 and TRBJ2-1; 10 bases line up with TRBD2. The CDR3 totals 15 residues. V dropped 3 bases and J dropped 9; count of bases not matched to a gene: 8. Germline V CDR1 and CDR2: LNHDA, SQIVND (reference sequence). The CDR3 DNA sequence: TGTGCCAGTAGTATTGGGAGCGGGAGGGCCGCTGAGCAGTTCTTC. Protein product: CASSIGSGRAAEQFF.

This clone has just one count. The V call is TRBV5-1, the J call TRBJ1-5; 8 bases map to TRBD1. V shed 5 bases, J shed 3 bases, and the junction held 7 bases outside the gene matches. The CDR3 spans 15 residues. Germline values: CDR1 SGHRS, CDR2 YFSETQ. DNA of the CDR3: TGCGCCAGCAGAGCCGGGACAGGCGTCAATCAGCCCCAGCATTTT. Residues: CASRAGTGVNQPQHF.

The chain uses TRBV10-2 and TRBJ1-1; D gene uncertain. Germline CDR1 reads WSHSY; CDR2 reads SAAADI. The CDR3 covers 15 residues. V was shortened by 10 bases and J by 3 bases, with 21 bases between the two germline ends. The CDR3 is CATKTGRLFDTEAFF. The DNA of the CDR3 is TGCGCCACCAAGACTGGCAGGCTGTTTGACACTGAAGCTTTCTTT.

J is TRBJ2-7 and V is TRBV18; D might be TRBD2 (5 bases). Germline assignment: CDR1 KGHSH and CDR2 LQKENI. Trimming stripped 3 bases from V and 6 bases from J, with 21 bases between. This CDR3 region has 16 residues. CDR3 nucleotides: TGTGCCAGCTCACCCACAACCCCGGGGATATCCAGCGAGCAGTACTTC. Protein: CASSPTTPGISSEQYF. The full variable domain, its missing parts supplied by reference TRBV18 and TRBJ2-7, is NAGVMQNPRHLVRRRGQEARLRCSPMKGHSHVYWYRQLPEEGLKFMVYLQKENIIDESGMPKERFSAEFPKEGPSILRIQQVVRGDSAAYFCASSPTTPGISSEQYFGPGTRLTVT.

J is TRBJ2-7 and V is TRBV5-1, with 9 positions matching TRBD1. The ends lost 1 base at V and 5 bases at J; junction bases unmatched: 10. The CDR3 covers 16 residues. Germline CDR1 and CDR2: SGHRS and YFSETQ. The CDR3 is CASSLKGTGYTDEQYF. CDR3 coding DNA: TGCGCCAGCAGCTTGAAGGGGACAGGGTATACGGACGAGCAGTACTTC. The complete variable domain, with remaining parts taken from reference TRBV5-1 and TRBJ2-7, reads KAGVTQTPRYLIKTRGQQVTLSCSPISGHRSVSWYQQTPGQGLQFLFEYFSETQRNKGNFPGRFSGRQFSNSRSEMNVSTLELGDSALYLCASSLKGTGYTDEQYFGPGTRLTVT.

This sequence joins TRBV7-9 and TRBJ2-6, with D possibly matching TRBD1 (6 bases). The CDR3 is 19 residues long. CDR1 is SEHNR and CDR2 is FQNEAQ in the germline V gene (reference sequence). V dropped 1 base and J dropped 1 base, with 17 bases sitting between them. As DNA, the CDR3 is TGTGCCAGCAGCTTAGGGTTCGGACAGACCTTATCTGGGGCCAACGTCCTGACTTTC. Protein product: CASSLGFGQTLSGANVLTF. Drawing the rest from reference TRBV7-9 and TRBJ2-6, the complete variable domain is DTGVSQNPRHKITKRGQNVTFRCDPISEHNRLYWYRQTLGQGPEFLTYFQNEAQLEKSRLLSDRFSAERPKGSFSTLEIQRTEQGDSAMYLCASSLGFGQTLSGANVLTFGAGSRLTVL.

This chain connects TRBV27 to TRBJ2-2; a weak D match, TRBD1 (6 bases). Germline CDR1 and CDR2: MNHEY and SMNVEV (reference sequence). Trimming removed 4 bases at V and 2 bases at J, with 11 bases between. This CDR3 has 15 amino acids. The CDR3 sequence is CASSSWTDNTGELFF. CDR3 sequence (DNA): TGTGCCAGCAGTTCCTGGACAGATAACACCGGGGAGCTGTTTTTT.

The chain links TRBV6-5 to TRBJ1-1, with D tentatively TRBD1 (5 bases). The germline gives CDR1 MNHEY, CDR2 SVGAGI. The length of the CDR3 is 12 residues. Trimming stripped 2 bases from V and 12 bases from J, with 13 bases between. The CDR3 here is CASSYPGLGTFF. The CDR3 coding sequence is TGTGCCAGCAGTTACCCGGGACTAGGAACTTTCTTT.

This rearrangement joins TRBV2 to TRBJ1-6; D might be TRBD1 (5 bases). The CDR3 consists of 12 residues. Germline V gene lookup returns CDR1 SNHLY and CDR2 FYNNEI. V was shortened by 5 bases and J by 9 bases, with 8 bases between the two germline ends. CDR3 bases: TGTGCCAGCAGTTCAGGGATTTCACCCCTCCACTTT. Translating gives CASSSGISPLHF.

V usage is TRBV14 and J usage is TRBJ2-3; D gene uncertain. V lost 5 bases and J 4 bases, leaving 10 bases between the germline ends. This CDR3 contains 13 residues. Germline-derived CDR1 and CDR2 are SGHDN and FVKESK. CDR3 DNA sequence: TGTGCCAGCAGCGAAGGATGGGCAGATACGCAGTATTTT. It yields the protein CASSEGWADTQYF. Based on the CDR3 plus reference TRBV14 and TRBJ2-3, the full variable domain is EAGVTQFPSHSVIEKGQTVTLRCDPISGHDNLYWYRRVMGKEIKFLLHFVKESKQDESGMPNNRFLAERTGGTYSTLKVQPAELEDSGVYFCASSEGWADTQYFGPGTRLTVL.

The chain links TRBV27 to TRBJ2-1, with TRBD2 identical over 13 bases. Germline V gene sequence: CDR1 MNHEY, CDR2 SMNVEV (reference sequence). The CDR3 totals 15 residues. V lost 3 bases and J lost 10; bases outside the gene matches: 6. CDR3 DNA sequence: TGTGCCAGCAGTTTGACTAGCGGGAGGACTTTGGAGCAGTTCTTC. Protein: CASSLTSGRTLEQFF.

This chain joins TRBV11-2 and TRBJ2-7, with TRBD2 matching over 7 bases. Germline-derived CDR1 and CDR2 are SGHAT and FQNNGV. This CDR3 region has 15 residues. The V gene end was trimmed by 5 bases and the J gene end by 4 bases; junction bases not matched to a gene: 11. CDR3 sequence: CASSPSGALVYEQYF. As DNA, the CDR3 is TGTGCCAGCAGCCCGAGCGGGGCCTTGGTATACGAGCAGTACTTC.

This chain links TRBV2 with TRBJ2-5, with D possibly being TRBD1 (5 bases). Germline assignment: CDR1 SNHLY and CDR2 FYNNEI. This CDR3 is built from 11 residues. V lost 7 bases, J lost 9 bases, and 12 bases lay in between. The CDR3 nucleotides are TGTGCCAGCACTACGGTAGGGGCCCAGTACTTC. As protein: CASTTVGAQYF.